A single sample gave rise to the 29 T cell receptor beta chains below, sequenced in a study of cytomegalovirus exposure and HLA in healthy donors (TCRdb year 2017). Library generation was performed with the immunoSEQ multiplex PCR assay. The multiplex PCR relied on a mix of 60 forward primers for TCR Vbeta segments and 13 reverse primers for TCR Jbeta segments. This immuneACCESS table, as held by TCRdb, lists in-frame sequences with V and J called but not all clones. Of the missing ones, under half trace to an unresolved V gene in checked studies; the others have no known cause. This sample is represented by around 120,000 clones; about 76% of them were singletons. The ten largest clones add up to approximately 30% of the sample. Input material: PBMCs. These receptors were collected from a man aged 55 to 70 in good health and CMV-seropositive.

The chain carries TRBV6-5 and TRBJ1-5; D possibly corresponds to TRBD1 (6 bases). Germline V gives CDR1 MNHEY, CDR2 SVGAGI. This CDR3 is built from 14 residues. V lost 0 bases, J lost 7 bases, and 10 bases lay in between. The DNA for the CDR3 is TGTGCCAGCAGTTACTCGGACAGTCGGCAGCCCCAGCATTTT. Translation: CASSYSDSRQPQHF.

The chain carries TRBV5-6 and TRBJ1-4, with D uncertain. V was trimmed by 1 base and J by 4 bases, leaving 8 bases between them. CDR1 SGHDT and CDR2 YYEEEE come from the germline V gene. This CDR3 region has 14 residues. The CDR3 here is CASSLRIGNEKLFF. DNA of the CDR3: TGTGCCAGCAGCTTGCGTATCGGTAATGAAAAACTGTTTTTT.

This chain joins TRBV2 and TRBJ1-5; D gene ambiguous. Germline-derived CDR1 and CDR2 are SNHLY and FYNNEI. V dropped 4 bases and J dropped 2 bases, with 6 bases sitting between them. The CDR3 has 13 amino acids. CDR3 in amino acids: CASSGEGNQPQHF. In DNA, the CDR3 is TGTGCCAGCAGTGGGGAGGGCAATCAGCCCCAGCATTTT.

The chain combines TRBV19 with TRBJ1-1; D might be TRBD1 (5 bases). This CDR3 is 15 amino acids long. V lost 7 bases to trimming and J lost 1 base, with 16 bases between them. Germline V gene lookup returns CDR1 LNHDA and CDR2 SQIVND (reference sequence). The CDR3 DNA reads as TGTGCCAGTATGGGGGGGTGGGCCAGGAACACTGAAGCTTTCTTT. It is translated as CASMGGWARNTEAFF.

CDR3 coding DNA: TGTGCCAGTAAGGTGGGGGCGCAGCCCCAGCATTTT. Amino acids: CASKVGAQPQHF. The chain uses TRBV19 and TRBJ1-5; D is perhaps TRBD1 (6 bases). V dropped 7 bases and J dropped 7 bases, with 11 bases sitting between them. CDR3 size: 12 residues. Germline V gives CDR1 LNHDA, CDR2 SQIVND (reference sequence). The whole variable domain, remainder taken from reference TRBV19 and TRBJ1-5, is DGGITQSPKYLFRKEGQNVTLSCEQNLNHDAMYWYRQDPGQGLRLIYYSQIVNDFQKGDIAEGYSVSREKKESFPLTVTSAQKNPTAFYLCASKVGAQPQHFGDGTRLSIL.

The sample holds a few counts of this clone. This chain links TRBV10-3 with TRBJ2-7; D may be TRBD2 (5 bases). Germline V gene sequence: CDR1 ENHRY, CDR2 SYGVKD. V was pared by 2 bases and J by 1 base, with 6 bases between. The CDR3 runs to 13 residues. CDR3 sequence: CAISEGGSYEQYF. CDR3 nucleotides: TGTGCCATCAGTGAGGGCGGGTCCTACGAGCAGTACTTC.

This chain joins TRBV29-1 and TRBJ2-7, with D hard to call. V lost 4 bases, J lost 0 bases, and 10 bases lay in between. The CDR3 runs 13 residues. Germline assignment: CDR1 SQVTM and CDR2 ANQGSEA. The CDR3 region is CSVVSVLSYEQYF. Here the CDR3 DNA reads TGCAGCGTTGTCTCTGTACTCTCCTACGAGCAGTACTTC.

The DNA of the CDR3 is TGCAGCGTTGACCAGGGGGGCACAGATACGCAGTATTTT. Protein product: CSVDQGGTDTQYF. This chain joins TRBV29-1 and TRBJ2-3; 7 nucleotides line up with TRBD1. This CDR3 comprises 13 residues. The V gene's germline CDR1 is SQVTM and CDR2 ANQGSEA. V trimming: 3 bases; J trimming: 1 base; junction bases outside the gene matches: 1.

This chain links TRBV6-6 with TRBJ1-2; 10 bases match TRBD1. Germline V gene sequence: CDR1 MNHNY, CDR2 SVGAGI (reference sequence). CDR3 length equals 16 residues. The trim removed 0 bases at V and 2 bases at J, leaving 3 bases unmatched. CDR3 residues: CASSYSSDRGNYGYTF. The CDR3 DNA reads as TGTGCCAGCAGTTACTCGTCGGACAGGGGGAACTATGGCTACACCTTC.

The chain links TRBV5-1 to TRBJ1-4; 7 positions match TRBD1. V was pared by 2 bases and J by 4 bases, with 5 bases of the junction left unmatched. The germline V gene encodes CDR1 SGHRS and CDR2 YFSETQ. The CDR3 has 15 amino acids. The CDR3 sequence is CASSLETGVNEKLFF. CDR3 nucleotides: TGCGCCAGCAGCTTAGAAACAGGGGTTAATGAAAAACTGTTTTTT.

The rearrangement links TRBV6-1 to TRBJ1-5; the match to TRBD1 covers 7 bases. Germline V lookup: CDR1 MNHNS, CDR2 SASEGT. V gave up 3 bases and J gave up 5 bases; unmatched junction bases: 10. The CDR3 is 16 residues long. CDR3 sequence (DNA): TGTGCCAGCAGTGACACAGGGGTGGGGGGAGATCAGCCCCAGCATTTT. Translated: CASSDTGVGGDQPQHF.

The rearrangement uses TRBV6-6 and TRBJ1-1; D is unclear. In germline, CDR1 is MNHNY, CDR2 SVGAGI (reference sequence). CDR3 size: 16 residues. V lost 6 bases to trimming and J lost 0 bases, with 17 bases between them. CDR3 DNA sequence: TGTGCCAGCAGCTTGGAACAGCTCTTAATGAACACTGAAGCTTTCTTT. Its translation is CASSLEQLLMNTEAFF.

This chain joins TRBV28 and TRBJ2-4; 8 bases map to TRBD2. V was clipped by 9 bases and J by 3 bases; unmatched bases: 10. CDR1 MDHEN and CDR2 SYDVKM come from the germline V gene. The CDR3 length is 15 residues. CDR3 amino acids: CASQGLVLGKNIQYF. The CDR3 bases are TGTGCCAGTCAGGGACTAGTTTTAGGCAAAAACATTCAGTACTTC. Full variable domain (remainder filled in from reference TRBV28 and TRBJ2-4): DVKVTQSSRYLVKRTGEKVFLECVQDMDHENMFWYRQDPGLGLRLIYFSYDVKMKEKGDIPEGYSVSREKKERFSLILESASTNQTSMYLCASQGLVLGKNIQYFGAGTRLSVL.

The chain has TRBV5-4 and TRBJ2-3; 7 nucleotides agree with TRBD2. Germline lookup yields CDR1 SGHNT and CDR2 YYREEE (reference sequence). This CDR3 spans 17 amino acids. Losses at the gene ends were 4 bases for V and 0 bases for J; bases not matched to a gene: 11. The CDR3 region is CASSRDLASGSTDTQYF. CDR3 DNA: TGTGCCAGCAGCAGGGATTTGGCTAGCGGTAGCACAGATACGCAGTATTTT.

The chain recombines TRBV5-5 with TRBJ2-5; TRBD2 might be the D (7 bases). In germline, CDR1 is SGHKS, CDR2 YYEKEE (reference sequence). Deletions cut 0 bases from V and 6 bases from J, with 18 bases between. The CDR3 extends over 16 amino acids. The CDR3 nucleotides are TGTGCCAGCAGCTTGGCCCGGGGGGCGCTTCCGAAGACCCAGTACTTC. It codes for CASSLARGALPKTQYF.

A single count supports this clone. The rearrangement joins TRBV28 to TRBJ1-2, with D possibly TRBD1 on 5 matching bases. Per the germline V gene, CDR1 is MDHEN and CDR2 is SYDVKM. This CDR3 is 13 amino acids long. Between the trimmed V and J ends, which lost 6 bases and 4 bases, there was a span of 12 bases. CDR3 DNA sequence: TGTGCCAGCAGCCCTAGACAGAGCTATGGCTACACCTTC. Protein: CASSPRQSYGYTF.

This rearrangement joins TRBV5-1 to TRBJ1-1, with a possible D match to TRBD1 (6 bases). The V end was cut by 0 bases, the J end by 4 bases, with 13 bases between. The germline gives CDR1 SGHRS, CDR2 YFSETQ. The CDR3 has 15 residues. CDR3 coding DNA: TGCGCCAGCAGCTTGGAGGGGGTAAGGTCCACTGAAGCTTTCTTT. Amino acid sequence: CASSLEGVRSTEAFF.

This sequence joins TRBV9 and TRBJ1-6; D is unresolved. Germline V gene lookup returns CDR1 SGDLS and CDR2 YYNGEE. Trimming took 4 bases from V and 9 from J, leaving 8 bases between them. CDR3 size: 12 residues. CDR3: CASSTYGSPLHF. CDR3 nucleotides: TGTGCCAGCAGCACCTATGGTTCACCCCTCCACTTT.

As DNA, the CDR3 is TGTGCCAGCTCACCGTACGGGGACTCCTACGAGCAGTACTTC. Translating it yields CASSPYGDSYEQYF. V usage is TRBV18 and J usage is TRBJ2-7; TRBD2 is a possible D gene (5 bases). V lost 3 bases and J lost 0, with 9 bases in between. The CDR3 is 14 amino acids. Per the germline V gene, CDR1 is KGHSH and CDR2 is LQKENI.

This clone occurred a few times. This rearrangement joins TRBV7-8 to TRBJ1-5; D unclear. V was pared by 3 bases and J by 7 bases, with 10 bases between. The CDR3 runs 13 residues. The germline gives CDR1 SGHVS, CDR2 FQNEAQ. The CDR3 spells CASSFTREQPQHF. The CDR3 DNA reads TGTGCCAGCAGCTTCACCCGCGAACAGCCCCAGCATTTT.

The V and J genes are TRBV7-8 and TRBJ1-1; D is ambiguous. Germline V CDR1 and CDR2: SGHVS, FQNEAQ. V gave up 0 bases and J gave up 0 bases, with 8 bases separating them. This CDR3 region has 15 residues. CDR3: CASSLANSMNTEAFF. CDR3 in DNA: TGTGCCAGCAGCTTAGCGAACAGTATGAACACTGAAGCTTTCTTT.

The rearrangement uses TRBV11-2 and TRBJ2-1; tentatively, D is TRBD2 (5 bases). This CDR3 has 15 residues. Trimming took 5 bases from V and 3 from J, leaving 14 bases between them. The germline gives CDR1 SGHAT, CDR2 FQNNGV. The CDR3 region is CASSPRGHIYNEQFF. The CDR3 nucleotides are TGTGCCAGCAGCCCACGAGGGCATATCTACAATGAGCAGTTCTTC.

DNA for the CDR3: TGTGCCAGCAGCGGGACAGGGGGGCTCTACGAGCAGTACTTC. It encodes CASSGTGGLYEQYF. This sequence joins TRBV9 and TRBJ2-7; the match to TRBD1 covers 10 bases. Germline CDR1 is SGDLS and CDR2 is YYNGEE. Trimming removed 3 bases from V and 3 bases from J; junction bases left unmatched: 3. This CDR3 has 14 residues. Combining the CDR3 with reference TRBV9 and TRBJ2-7 gives the whole variable domain DSGVTQTPKHLITATGQRVTLRCSPRSGDLSVYWYQQSLDQGLQFLIQYYNGEERAKGNILERFSAQQFPDLHSELNLSSLELGDSALYFCASSGTGGLYEQYFGPGTRLTVT.

The V and J genes are TRBV10-2 and TRBJ2-1, with 7 bases that match TRBD1. The CDR3 runs to 13 residues. Germline loops: CDR1 WSHSY, CDR2 SAAADI. Trimming cost V 7 bases and J 5 bases; bases outside gene matches: 5. CDR3 DNA sequence: TGCGCCAGCACCGGGACAGTTAACAATGAGCAGTTCTTC. Translated: CASTGTVNNEQFF.

This sequence joins TRBV19 and TRBJ1-5; D gene unclear. The CDR3 runs 16 residues. Germline V gene lookup returns CDR1 LNHDA and CDR2 SQIVND (reference sequence). With 5 bases removed from V and 3 bases from J, the gap between germline ends came to 17 bases. This CDR3 reads CASSVLFRGVNQPQHF. The CDR3 nucleotides read TGTGCCAGTAGTGTCCTATTCCGGGGTGTCAATCAGCCCCAGCATTTT.

The chain is built from TRBV5-1 and TRBJ2-7; D possibly corresponds to TRBD2 (6 bases). Per the germline V gene, CDR1 is SGHRS and CDR2 is YFSETQ. V gave up 0 bases and J gave up 0 bases, with 16 bases separating them. The CDR3 is made up of 17 amino acids. The CDR3 coding sequence is TGCGCCAGCAGCTTGGCCCCGGGGACTGGAAGCTCCTACGAGCAGTACTTC. Translating gives CASSLAPGTGSSYEQYF.

The J gene is TRBJ1-1, the V gene TRBV20-1; D gene ambiguous. V was cut by 5 bases and J by 6 bases, with 10 bases left in between. Germline V gene sequence: CDR1 DFQATT, CDR2 SNEGSKA (reference sequence). The CDR3 runs 11 residues. The CDR3 here is CSAFSRSEAFF. The CDR3 nucleotides read TGCAGTGCTTTCTCTAGATCTGAAGCTTTCTTT.

The gene calls are TRBV21-1 and TRBJ2-7; the D call TRBD2 from the table was never checked on the DNA. TRBV21-1 has pseudogene status. The CDR3 contains 16 residues. The CDR3 protein is CFPRGRPGVPPYEQYF. The CDR3 coding sequence is TGTTTTCCCCGCGGGCGACCGGGGGTCCCTCCCTACGAGCAGTACTTC.

The chain joins TRBV15 to TRBJ2-7, with 9 bases fitting TRBD1. The CDR3 runs 16 residues. CDR1 LNHNV and CDR2 YYDKDF come from the germline V gene (reference sequence). The junction had 3 bases not matched to a gene; V was cut back by 0 bases and J by 0 bases. The CDR3 sequence is CATSRERQGVSYEQYF. CDR3 sequence (DNA): TGTGCCACCAGCAGAGAACGACAGGGGGTCTCCTACGAGCAGTACTTC.